One sample yielded the 16 T cell receptor beta chains listed below, sequenced in a study of blood T cells in healthy people across ages. A second PCR, run for roughly 7 to 12 cycles, used a sample-barcoded 5' primer plus a J-beta primer mix. TCRdb re-analysed the 5' RACE reads in MiXCR, keeping a single row per CDR3 protein. This table has about a million distinct CDR3 sequences, 45% to 50% appearing once. The specimen was blood. The origin of the receptors is a man under 40 in good health.

The rearrangement links TRBV7-9 to TRBJ2-5, with TRBD1 matching over 7 bases. Germline V gene sequence: CDR1 SEHNR, CDR2 FQNEAQ (reference sequence). CDR3 length equals 15 residues. V shed 2 bases, J shed 2 bases, and the junction held 5 bases outside the gene matches. CDR3 bases: TGTGCCAGCAGCTTACAACAGGGGTTTCAAGAGACCCAGTACTTC. It codes for CASSLQQGFQETQYF.

The chain carries TRBV28 and TRBJ1-2, with D perhaps matching TRBD1 (5 bases). Germline V gene lookup returns CDR1 MDHEN and CDR2 SYDVKM. Deletions cut 2 bases from V and 3 bases from J, with 13 bases between. The CDR3 is 15 residues long. CDR3 residues: CASSLRGTADYGYTF. CDR3 sequence (DNA): TGTGCCAGCAGTTTACGGGGGACGGCGGACTATGGCTACACCTTC.

The table lists this clonotype with a count of one. The gene calls are TRBV6-2 or TRBV6-3 and TRBJ2-3, with 9 positions matching TRBD1. Germline V gene lookup returns CDR1 MNHEY and CDR2 SVGEGT. V dropped 5 bases and J dropped 0; count of bases not matched to a gene: 15. This CDR3 is 19 amino acids long. For the CDR3, the DNA is TGTGCCAGCAGTCCTACGGGACAGGGCTCGTTTGTTAGCACAGATACGCAGTATTTT. Translated, it gives CASSPTGQGSFVSTDTQYF.

This chain links TRBV4-1 with TRBJ1-5, with a weak D call TRBD1 (5 bases). CDR1 and CDR2 from the germline V gene are MGHRA and YSYEKL. The length of the CDR3 is 15 residues. Trimming took 0 bases from V and 8 from J, leaving 14 bases between them. CDR3 bases: TGCGCCAGCAGCCAAGAGACGACACCGGGGGAGCCCCAGCATTTT. It specifies CASSQETTPGEPQHF.

The chain uses TRBV28 and TRBJ2-3; TRBD2 matches 9 bases. The CDR3 covers 15 residues. The V segment lost 6 bases and the J segment 2 bases; nucleotides outside the gene matches: 6. Germline V gene lookup returns CDR1 MDHEN and CDR2 SYDVKM. This CDR3 reads CASSNLAGPTDTQYF. CDR3 bases: TGTGCCAGCAGCAACCTAGCGGGGCCCACAGATACGCAGTATTTT.

The chain couples TRBV9 to TRBJ2-1; D might be TRBD2 (7 bases). Trimming took 3 bases from V and 8 from J, leaving 18 bases between them. The CDR3 has 15 residues. Germline V lookup: CDR1 SGDLS, CDR2 YYNGEE. CDR3 protein: CASSDKGGGGDEQFF. Written as DNA, the CDR3 is TGTGCCAGCAGCGACAAAGGGGGGGGCGGCGATGAGCAGTTCTTC.

The J gene is TRBJ1-2, the V gene TRBV20-1; perhaps TRBD1 as D (6 bases). The CDR3 loop spans 13 amino acids. Germline lookup yields CDR1 DFQATT and CDR2 SNEGSKA (reference sequence). Trimming removed 2 bases at V and 3 bases at J, with 10 bases between. The CDR3 spells CSARTRQDYGYTF. The CDR3 DNA reads TGCAGTGCTAGAACCCGACAGGACTATGGCTACACCTTC.

The rearrangement uses TRBV6-6 and TRBJ2-5; D might be TRBD2 (6 bases). V shed 6 bases and J shed 2 bases, with 13 bases lying between them. The CDR3 is 14 amino acids. Germline V gives CDR1 MNHNY, CDR2 SVGAGI (reference sequence). The CDR3 protein is CASRPPGVQETQYF. In DNA form, the CDR3 reads TGTGCCAGCAGACCTCCGGGAGTACAAGAGACCCAGTACTTC.

Comment on this clonotype: This CDR3 is missing its conserved last phenylalanine or tryptophan, likely due to a read error. The V gene is TRBV24-1, the J gene TRBJ2-7; perhaps D is TRBD1 or TRBD2 (5 bases each). The CDR3 has 13 amino acids. Trimming left V 4 bases short and J 9 bases short, with 15 bases between. Germline loops: CDR1 KGHDR, CDR2 SFDVKD. As DNA, the CDR3 is TGTGCCACCAGTGAATCCGGGACCCGAGTGCAGTACTTA. It specifies CATSESGTRVQYL.

J is TRBJ2-7 and V is TRBV28; 8 bases fit TRBD1. This CDR3 is 15 amino acids long. Looked up from germline, CDR1 is MDHEN and CDR2 is SYDVKM. V shed 3 bases, J shed 1 base, and the junction held 5 bases outside the gene matches. This CDR3 reads CASSLGDRPSYEQYF. CDR3 coding DNA: TGTGCCAGCAGTTTGGGGGACAGGCCGTCCTACGAGCAGTACTTC.

This clonotype occurred a few times. The chain joins TRBV20-1 to TRBJ2-7; 9 nucleotides align to TRBD2. The CDR3 has 15 amino acids. V lost 5 bases to trimming and J lost 0 bases; unmatched junction nucleotides: 8. CDR1 DFQATT and CDR2 SNEGSKA come from the germline V gene (reference sequence). For the CDR3, the DNA is TGCAGTGCTGGAACGGGCGGGGGGGCCTCCTACGAGCAGTACTTC. Translating it yields CSAGTGGGASYEQYF.

This clonotype was recorded at least ten times. The chain employs TRBV12-3 or TRBV12-4 and TRBJ2-1; the D is unclear. This CDR3 contains 13 residues. V dropped 5 bases and J dropped 6 bases, with 11 bases sitting between them. The CDR3 sequence: CASSPEDGNEQFF. DNA of the CDR3: TGTGCCAGCAGTCCCGAGGACGGCAATGAGCAGTTCTTC.

Only one count was recorded for this clonotype. The rearrangement links TRBV20-1 to TRBJ1-6, with 7 bases identical to TRBD1. CDR1 and CDR2 (germline): DFQATT, SNEGSKA (reference sequence). The CDR3 has 13 residues. Trimming at V came to 5 bases and at J to 7 bases, leaving 5 bases not matched to a gene. CDR3 amino acids: CSAQGVRNSPLHF. CDR3 nucleotides: TGCAGTGCTCAGGGGGTTCGGAATTCACCCCTCCACTTT.

The chain links TRBV6-5 to TRBJ2-7, with TRBD1 matching over 7 bases. The CDR3 spans 15 residues. The V segment lost 1 base and the J segment 2 bases; nucleotides outside the gene matches: 5. The V gene's germline CDR1 is MNHEY and CDR2 SVGAGI. CDR3 sequence: CASSYFSGQTYEQYF. The CDR3 DNA is TGTGCCAGCAGTTACTTTTCGGGACAGACCTACGAGCAGTACTTC.

The rearrangement uses TRBV7-9 and TRBJ1-1, with 9 bases fitting TRBD1. The CDR3 sequence is 12 residues long. The germline V gene has CDR1 SEHNR and CDR2 FQNEAQ (reference sequence). V lost 5 bases to trimming and J lost 9 bases; unmatched junction nucleotides: 4. In DNA, the CDR3 is TGTGCCAGCAGCGAGACAGGGGGGCAAGCTTTCTTT. It encodes CASSETGGQAFF.

This clonotype turned up a few times. The chain is built from TRBV6-4 and TRBJ1-4; D is uncertain. V lost 2 bases and J lost 8, with 9 bases in between. This CDR3 is built from 13 residues. The V gene's germline CDR1 is MRHNA and CDR2 SNTAGT. In DNA, the CDR3 is TGTGCCAGCAGTGACATACAAACGGAAAAACTGTTTTTT. This sequence encodes CASSDIQTEKLFF.